A selection of T cell receptor beta chains follows, all from one sample in a study of T cells in Graves' hyperthyroidism and ophthalmopathy. TCRdb itself ran the multiplex PCR reads through MiXCR, one entry per CDR3 protein. The table records some 340,000 distinct CDR3 sequences, approximately 15% of them present only once. The specimen was blood. The receptors stem from a woman aged 40 to 49 with Graves' ophthalmopathy. The CDR3 runs from the conserved cysteine through the conserved F or W. D genes are given only for firm matches. Size tells how often a clone was seen (once, few, many) or the class of an expanded clone, and some rows leave it out.

V,D,J,size,CDR3,DNA
TRBV6-1,.,TRBJ2-7,many,CASSPGVEQYF,TGTGCCAGCAGTCCAGGGGTCGAGCAGTACTTC
TRBV20-1,.,TRBJ2-6,few,CSAHSGANVLTF,TGCAGTGCTCACTCTGGGGCCAACGTCCTGACTTTC
TRBV2,TRBD2,TRBJ2-3,many,CASSDWSAGPTDTQYF,TGTGCCAGCAGTGATTGGTCAGCGGGGCCCACAGATACGCAGTATTTT
TRBV20-1,TRBD2,TRBJ2-1,.,CSARRGAGAYNEQFF,TGCAGTGCCAGAAGGGGAGCGGGAGCTTACAATGAGCAGTTCTTC
TRBV11-1,TRBD1,TRBJ1-5,many,CASSPGTGGNQPQHF,TGTGCCAGCAGCCCGGGGACAGGGGGAAACCAGCCCCAGCATTTT
TRBV25-1,.,TRBJ2-5,many,CASSEFLRFGETQYF,TGTGCCAGCAGTGAATTTTTAAGGTTCGGAGAGACCCAGTACTTC
TRBV6-4,.,TRBJ2-7,many,CASRINRYQQYF,TGTGCCAGCAGAATTAACAGGTACCAGCAGTACTTC
TRBV7-9,TRBD1,TRBJ2-1,few,CASSRQLGTGKNEQFF,TGTGCCAGCAGCCGACAACTTGGGACAGGGAAGAATGAGCAGTTCTTC
TRBV7-8,TRBD2,TRBJ2-7,many,CASKPGGSSYEQYF,TGTGCCAGCAAACCAGGCGGGAGCTCCTACGAGCAGTACTTC
TRBV7-8,TRBD1,TRBJ2-7,many,CASSLEDRSTYEQYF,TGTGCCAGCAGCTTAGAGGACAGGAGTACCTACGAGCAGTACTTC
TRBV29-1,.,TRBJ2-7,many,CSVERGGHEQYF,TGCAGCGTTGAAAGGGGGGGACACGAGCAGTACTTC
TRBV5-1,.,TRBJ2-3,many,CASTLKGSGTDTQYF,TGCGCCAGCACTCTTAAGGGGAGCGGCACAGATACGCAGTATTTT
TRBV6-2/TRBV6-3,TRBD1,TRBJ1-5,many,CASSYSSTGGQPQHF,TGTGCCAGCAGTTACTCGTCGACAGGGGGCCAGCCCCAGCATTTT
TRBV20-1,TRBD1,TRBJ1-2,.,CSARRDSTYGYTF,TGCAGTGCTAGAAGGGACAGTACCTATGGCTACACCTTC
TRBV4-2,.,TRBJ2-3,.,CASSPGRGDTQYF,TGTGCCAGCAGCCCGGGGCGGGGTGATACGCAGTATTTT
TRBV15,TRBD2,TRBJ2-3,many,CATSSGRRLAGGPEDTQYF,TGTGCCACCAGCAGTGGGCGCAGACTAGCGGGAGGCCCTGAAGATACGCAGTATTTT
TRBV7-6,.,TRBJ1-4,few,CASSFNSGNEKLFF,TGTGCCAGCAGCTTCAACAGCGGAAATGAAAAACTGTTTTTT
TRBV20-1,.,TRBJ1-2,many,CSAREVRDNKNGYTF,TGCAGTGCTAGGGAGGTCCGGGACAATAAAAATGGCTACACCTTC